This T cell receptor beta chain was obtained from a study of cytomegalovirus exposure and HLA in healthy donors. Points from the study as a whole: Most TCRs appeared rarely, but some public TCRs recurred in many donors. Listed as cytomegalovirus-associated were 164 TCR beta chains.

PCR was performed using 60 Vbeta and 13 Jbeta primers. The data were produced by immunoSEQ multiplex PCR, yet TCRdb's version contains in-frame clones alone and is incomplete. This sample carries some 150,000 clones, roughly 80% of them seen once, and the ten largest clones take about 4.5%. Regarding this clone: The antigen is undetermined.

In germline, CDR1 is SNHLY, CDR2 FYNNEI. The CDR3 is made up of 14 amino acids. The V end was cut by 6 bases, the J end by 5 bases, with 13 bases between. Sample: PBMCs. This sequence joins TRBV2 and TRBJ2-2, with D maybe TRBD2 (5 bases). The receptor comes from a man in his thirties or forties in good health and CMV-seronegative. This CDR3 reads CASSPLRGTGELFF. The CDR3 bases are TGTGCCAGCAGCCCACTACGGGGAACCGGGGAGCTGTTTTTT.